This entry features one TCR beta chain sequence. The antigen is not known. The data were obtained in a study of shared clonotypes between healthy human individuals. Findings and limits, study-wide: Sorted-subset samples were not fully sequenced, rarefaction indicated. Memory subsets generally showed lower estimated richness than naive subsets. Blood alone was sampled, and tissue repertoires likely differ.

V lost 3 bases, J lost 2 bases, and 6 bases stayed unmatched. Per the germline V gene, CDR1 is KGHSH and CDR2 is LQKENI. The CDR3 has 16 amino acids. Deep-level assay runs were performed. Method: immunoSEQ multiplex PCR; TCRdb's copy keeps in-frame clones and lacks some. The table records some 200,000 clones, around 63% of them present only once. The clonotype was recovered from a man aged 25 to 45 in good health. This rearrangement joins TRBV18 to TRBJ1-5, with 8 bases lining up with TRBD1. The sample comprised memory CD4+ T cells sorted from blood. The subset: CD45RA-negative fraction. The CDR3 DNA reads TGTGCCAGCTCACCCACAGGGGGTTGGGGCAATCAGCCCCAGCATTTT. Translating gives CASSPTGGWGNQPQHF.